A single count supports the clone carrying this T cell receptor beta chain. Its antigen remains unknown. This sample is drawn from a study of cytomegalovirus exposure and HLA in healthy donors. Broader study findings: Associated with cytomegalovirus, according to the listing, were 150 to 200 TCR beta chains.

PCR primers comprised 60 Vbeta and 13 Jbeta primers. Clones were sequenced by immunoSEQ multiplex PCR, and TCRdb holds only the in-frame ones, with some missing. The table includes under 150,000 clones, around 72% detected once. The sequencing sample was made of PBMCs. The receptor's source is a human donor in good health.

CDR3 protein: CASSLLYEQYF. CDR3 nucleotide sequence: TGTGCCAGCAGCTTATTATACGAGCAGTACTTC. V is TRBV7-2 and J is TRBJ2-7, with D uncertain. V lost 2 bases and J lost 4, with 3 bases in between. Germline V gives CDR1 SGHTA, CDR2 FQGNSA. The length of the CDR3 is 11 residues.